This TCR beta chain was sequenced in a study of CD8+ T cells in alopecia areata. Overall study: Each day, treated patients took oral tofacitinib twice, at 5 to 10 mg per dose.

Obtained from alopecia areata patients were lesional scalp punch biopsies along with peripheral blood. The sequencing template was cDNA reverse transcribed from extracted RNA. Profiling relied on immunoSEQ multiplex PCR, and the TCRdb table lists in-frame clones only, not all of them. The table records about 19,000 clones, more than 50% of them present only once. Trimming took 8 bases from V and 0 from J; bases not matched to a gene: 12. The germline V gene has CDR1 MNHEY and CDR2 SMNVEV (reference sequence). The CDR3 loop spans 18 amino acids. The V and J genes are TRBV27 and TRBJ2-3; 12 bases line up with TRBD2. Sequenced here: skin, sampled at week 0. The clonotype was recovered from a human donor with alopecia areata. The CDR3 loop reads CASRASGGVRTSTDTQYF. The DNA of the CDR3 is TGTGCCAGCCGGGCTAGCGGGGGGGTTAGGACTAGCACAGATACGCAGTATTTT.